The 7 T cell receptor beta chains below come from one sample, sequenced in a study of blood T cell repertoires in COVID-19. Sequenced by immunoSEQ multiplex PCR; TCRdb stores in-frame clones only, minus some. The sample yields 70,000 to 100,000 clones, 90% to 95% seen once. The source material was peripheral blood. The receptors derive from a man in his sixties with acute or convalescent COVID-19.

The gene calls are TRBV6-5 and TRBJ2-2, with 11 bases identical to TRBD1. Germline V gives CDR1 MNHEY, CDR2 SVGAGI. CDR3 length: 15 amino acids. The junction had 5 bases not matched to a gene; V was cut back by 5 bases and J by 6 bases. Here the CDR3 DNA reads TGTGCCAGCAGTCCTGCGGACAGGGGGCCCGGGGAGCTGTTTTTT. It encodes CASSPADRGPGELFF.

This chain links TRBV29-1 with TRBJ2-3, with TRBD2 matching over 12 bases. V shed 2 bases and J 2 bases; nucleotides not matched to a gene: 5. This CDR3 region has 16 residues. Germline V CDR1 and CDR2: SQVTM, ANQGSEA. CDR3 bases: TGCAGCGTTGAAAAGGGACTAGCGGGCACCACAGATACGCAGTATTTT. Residues: CSVEKGLAGTTDTQYF.

V gene TRBV19 combines with J gene TRBJ1-5, with 11 bases lining up with TRBD1. The CDR3 is 15 amino acids. V was clipped by 7 bases and J by 1 base; unmatched bases: 3. Germline CDR1 and CDR2: LNHDA and SQIVND (reference sequence). The CDR3 nucleotides are TGTGCCAGTATGAGGGACAGGGGGAGCAATCAGCCCCAGCATTTT. Translation: CASMRDRGSNQPQHF.

The chain couples TRBV4-2 to TRBJ2-7, with TRBD1 identical over 12 bases. Germline V gene lookup returns CDR1 LGHNA and CDR2 YNFKEQ. This CDR3 is 15 amino acids long. Germline trimming cut 1 base from V and 6 bases from J; bases unmatched to any gene: 4. The CDR3 loop is CASSQVGTGGSEQYF. Here the CDR3 DNA reads TGTGCCAGCAGCCAAGTCGGGACAGGGGGCAGCGAGCAGTACTTC.

This clone occurred once. This rearrangement joins TRBV18 to TRBJ2-7; D is possibly TRBD2 (6 bases). This CDR3 spans 15 amino acids. V dropped 4 bases and J dropped 0 bases, with 13 bases sitting between them. CDR1 and CDR2 from the germline V gene are KGHSH and LQKENI. CDR3 sequence reads: CASSLGGAVSYEQYF. The CDR3 DNA sequence: TGTGCCAGCTCACTGGGCGGGGCCGTCTCCTACGAGCAGTACTTC.

The V call is TRBV6-8, the J call TRBJ1-1; 8 bases fit TRBD1. The CDR3 length is 18 residues. The V and J ends lost 3 bases and 0 bases, in that order; junction bases with no gene match: 12. From germline, CDR1 is MNHGY and CDR2 SAAAGT. The CDR3, as DNA: TGTGCCAGCAGTTATTCCGGACAGGGCCCCCGAGTGAACACTGAAGCTTTCTTT. It encodes CASSYSGQGPRVNTEAFF.

The chain has TRBV10-3 and TRBJ1-2, with no clear D. The CDR3 consists of 14 residues. Trimming took off 2 bases at V and 4 bases at J, with 11 bases between the two ends. Germline CDR1 reads ENHRY; CDR2 reads SYGVKD. The DNA of the CDR3 is TGTGCCATCAGTGAGAAGCCAGGCCCCTATGGCTACACCTTC. Protein product: CAISEKPGPYGYTF.